This T cell receptor beta chain stems from a study of cytomegalovirus exposure and HLA in healthy donors (dated by TCRdb to 2015 to 2018). At the level of the whole study: In an earlier analysis of roughly 500 of the donors, around 290 Gb of sequence data and some 120 million unique TCR beta sequences from some 170 million T cells were reported. The study aimed to test whether signatures of past pathogen exposure could be identified by cataloging public T cell receptors. A later analysis re-examined previously published TCR beta repertoires from just over 650 donors and added high-resolution HLA genotyping to investigate patterns of TCR occurrence. To predict cytomegalovirus infection status, the study combined high-throughput TCR immunosequencing, statistical association of individual TCRs with disease status, and machine learning. Rather than using new phenotypic data, the later analysis identified candidate immune exposures from TCR beta sequences and from how often those sequences occurred across donors. Donor age, sex, ethnicity and CMV serostatus were collected together with the repertoire data. Roughly 300 gigabases of sequencing data and tens of millions of unique TCR sequences were included in an early release covering around 600 HLA-typed donors. Because of strong linkage in the cohort, roughly five DR-DQ haplotypes were treated as single units for association and clustering. Across some 400 genotyped donors of the cohort, an average of 235,054 unique TCR beta nucleotide sequences per donor were sequenced, and roughly a sixth of those sequences were non-productive. In a later genetic analysis, genome-wide SNP genotypes for about 60% of the 666 donors were used, and that subset was treated as a discovery cohort. Typing coverage varied by locus: roughly 629-630 donors for A, B, C, DRB1 and DQB1; approximately 520 for DQA1; about 570 for DPA1; 450 to 480 for DPB1. In an earlier analysis of 550 to 700 of the donors, high-throughput TCR beta sequencing was used to judge whether each TCR beta V gene segment behaved as functional or pseudogenic. Along with the roughly 670-subject first cohort, a separate validation cohort of approximately 110 different subjects was used. Of the approximately 400 genotyped donors, 75% to 85% were placed in the genetic ancestry cluster associated with self-reported Caucasian donors. Every discovery cohort repertoire had been produced on one sequencing platform. Both class I and class II loci were covered by HLA typing, at four-digit resolution. Using immunosequencing, the study profiled T cell repertoires from fewer than 850 subjects and related those repertoires to cytomegalovirus serostatus.

What the work shows at the level of the full study, not this receptor alone: Assigning TCR associations to individual alleles was difficult when HLA alleles, especially DR and DQ, strongly co-occurred. Compared with the roughly 600-donor mean, donors in an Asian-associated ancestry cluster had fewer N-insertions in productive TCRs, according to a later genetic analysis. In this cohort, only TCR beta chains were sequenced, and detectable features were limited by the absence of alpha or paired-chain data. Because the 87-base-pair reads could not distinguish some IMGT-functional V segments, including TRBV6-2 and TRBV6-3, those segments were excluded. Cytomegalovirus status was reported to be diagnosed by the classifier with high specificity and sensitivity in both the original and validation cohorts. In a later analysis, the rate of TCR association differed among HLA loci, with DRB1 alleles having the most associated TCRs and HLA-C alleles having the fewest. Most CMV-associated TCR beta chains appeared to be HLA-restricted in a later analysis, and the HLA associations seemed to be driven largely by CMV exposure. In a later analysis, 16,951 TCR beta sequences were associated with specific HLA alleles at a false discovery rate of 0.05. HLA typing was unavailable for some donors at each locus, so association tests used only the typed subset. While some public TCRs were present in many individuals, most TCR sequences turned up only very rarely across donors. The earlier analysis of around 600 of the donors excluded roughly 17 rarely observed V segments, including chromosome 9 orphons, because counts were too low. Roughly uniform sequencing depth across donors was assumed in presence/absence analyses, although this assumption may not hold. Correlated functional status among segregating V segments might reflect linkage disequilibrium, but an unknown experimental factor could not be ruled out. According to the authors, the approach could potentially be generalized to other disease states and immunological phenotypes. According to a later analysis, parvovirus B19, influenza, CMV and Epstein-Barr virus appeared linked to several top co-occurrence clusters. A cluster of highly shared sequence variants was judged likely to represent a technical artifact of the sequencing pipeline. Broadly in line with IMGT annotations, most TCR beta V segments showed up in productive rearrangements about 87% or about 30% of the time in an earlier analysis of 450 to 750 of the donors. The study listed around 160 TCR beta chains as associated with cytomegalovirus. An association between a missense DCLRE1C variant and V-gene and J-gene trimming of TCR beta chains was found in a later genetic analysis and replicated in an independent cohort. The only immune exposure information available for the cohort was CMV serostatus. In vitro tests confirmed that three of the cytomegalovirus-associated TCR beta chains recognize cytomegalovirus antigens. A further reported finding was that TCR beta sequences accurately predicted the HLA-A and HLA-B alleles for most subjects in the first cohort. In a later analysis, HLA-associated TCR beta chains were found to be more clonally expanded and to have lower generation probabilities than equally common non-associated chains.

Library method: the immunoSEQ multiplex PCR assay. A mixture of 60 forward primers for TCR Vbeta segments and 13 reverse primers for TCR Jbeta segments was used in the multiplex PCR. Amplification of the CDR3 region of rearranged TCR beta genes was performed with a multiplex PCR assay on genomic DNA. On the Illumina HiSeq System, the amplified TCR beta libraries were sequenced as 87-base-pair reads. As for the authors' bioinformatics: A later analysis counted tens of millions of unique TCR beta chains across the 666 repertoires, and 9.5 million to 11 million of these chains were shared by at least two donors. Raw reads were error-corrected and collapsed into unique sequences by a nearest-neighbor algorithm in which closely related sequences were merged to remove PCR and sequencing errors. V, D and J gene segments were assigned by aligning CDR3 sequences to IMGT reference sequences. For a sequence to be retained, at least a six-nucleotide match to both a V gene segment and a J gene segment was required. A rearrangement counted as productive if the CDR3 had no stop codons and remained in frame with V and J, and every other rearrangement counted as non-productive. Following IMGT convention, CDR3 was defined as the stretch from the second conserved V-encoded cysteine to the conserved J-encoded phenylalanine. The earlier analysis of 500 to 600 of the donors excluded sequences that lacked an unambiguous match to a single V gene segment. An earlier analysis of several hundred of the donors called V segments functional above 56.7% productive rearrangements and segregating when the between-donor standard deviation exceeded 5%. To diagnose cytomegalovirus status from the catalog of TCR beta chain sequences, a statistical classification framework was built. V and J gene assignment, in a later analysis, came from comparing TCR nucleotide sequences with IMGT/GENE-DB human TR gene sequences. The TCRdist pipeline was used in a later analysis to assign CDR3 sequences and most-parsimonious VDJ recombination scenarios. In a later analysis, every TCR beta chain was defined by the combination of its CDR3 amino acid sequence and its V-gene family, and reads without a unique V-gene family were dropped. A later analysis removed 500 to 650 highly shared, low-generation-probability nucleotide sequences to deal with suspected cross-contamination and a sequencing artifact. For each public chain, a later analysis derived a clonal expansion index from normalized ranks of inferred template counts within each repertoire. In a later analysis, generation probabilities were computed with a VDJ recombination model fitted to out-of-frame rearrangements, and the resulting probabilities were checked against IGoR. A later analysis scored TCR-TCR, TCR-HLA and TCR-CMV co-occurrence with hypergeometric tests, applying a repertoire-size bias correction to TCR pairs. In a later analysis, false discovery rates were estimated by permuting HLA or CMV assignments 20 times. In a later analysis, co-occurring TCRs were grouped using DBSCAN, and TCRdist sequence similarity was added for clustering within HLA-allele-positive subsets. Co-occurrence clustering excluded repertoires with fewer than 30,000 or more than 120,000 public chains, plus five with anomalous nucleotide sharing. The table was pulled from immuneACCESS by TCRdb, which kept in-frame rearrangements only. Such tables lose some clones; where checked, under half of the loss comes from unresolved V genes, and the rest has no known cause. Clone size and V and J calls were adopted from that table, with D and trimming inferred from the DNA. The sample table shows fewer than 200,000 clones, and around 75% are seen once. Clones ranked in the top ten supply 2.3% of the sample.

As for this clone: Its antigen is not yet known. Per-base quality was not reported, and no clone a single base away is much larger than it.

Trimming removed 0 bases from V and 6 bases from J, leaving 11 bases between the germline ends. From its cysteine to its phenylalanine, the CDR3 spans 14 amino acids. Left in the record is the CDR3 DNA by itself, 42 bases read in frame from the first base. CDR1 and CDR2 (SGDLS, YYNGEE) derive from the germline V gene. In total, 500 to 700 healthy bone marrow donors made up the cohort. Cohort members were all nominally healthy when sampled, although unrecorded immune exposures were likely present. The donor tested CMV seronegative and was one of the 352 seronegative cohort members. Every donor gave a peripheral blood sample, and the peripheral blood mononuclear cells from that sample were used for TCR beta sequencing. The Qiagen DNeasy Blood Extraction Kit was used to extract genomic DNA from the blood cell samples.

The receptor's source is a male donor in good health and CMV-seronegative. The sample was PBMCs. The chain was built from TRBV9 and TRBJ2-3; matching of 7 bases hints at TRBD1 as the D gene. The DNA sequence is given as TGTGCCAGCAGCGTAGTCCCAGGGGGGGATACGCAGTATTTT. Translated, it gives CASSVVPGGDTQYF. The CDR3 plus the reference TRBV9 and TRBJ2-3 genes for the other parts give the full variable domain: DSGVTQTPKHLITATGQRVTLRCSPRSGDLSVYWYQQSLDQGLQFLIQYYNGEERAKGNILERFSAQQFPDLHSELNLSSLELGDSALYFCASSVVPGGDTQYFGPGTRLTVL.